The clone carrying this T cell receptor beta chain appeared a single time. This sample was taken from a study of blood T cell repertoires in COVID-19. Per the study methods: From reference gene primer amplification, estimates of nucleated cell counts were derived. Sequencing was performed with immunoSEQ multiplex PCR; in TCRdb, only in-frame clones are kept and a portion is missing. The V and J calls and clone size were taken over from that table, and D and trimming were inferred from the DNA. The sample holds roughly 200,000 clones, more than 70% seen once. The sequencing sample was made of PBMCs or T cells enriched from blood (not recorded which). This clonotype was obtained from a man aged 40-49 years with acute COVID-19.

The CDR3 sequence is CASSLSWGGTGELFF. The CDR3 DNA follows: TGCGCCAGCAGCTTGAGCTGGGGGGGCACCGGGGAGCTGTTTTTT. J is TRBJ2-2 and V is TRBV5-1; TRBD2 agrees at 7 bases. Germline V gene sequence: CDR1 SGHRS, CDR2 YFSETQ. The V segment lost 1 base and the J segment 4 bases; nucleotides outside the gene matches: 4. The CDR3 runs to 15 residues.